What follows are 9 T cell receptor beta chains derived from one specimen sequenced in a study of STAT5B mutations in CD4+ large granular lymphocyte leukemia. Produced via immunoSEQ multiplex PCR; TCRdb's table is partial and in-frame only. Of about 20,000 clones in the sample, 78% were seen once. Specimen: CD4+ T cells from blood buffy coats. These receptors all come from a human donor in good health.

CDR3 bases: TGTGCCAGCAGGCCTCAGGGACAGCCGAACACTGAAGCTTTCTTT. Its translation: CASRPQGQPNTEAFF. The rearrangement links TRBV28 to TRBJ1-1; 7 bases align to TRBD1. The V gene end was trimmed by 6 bases and the J gene end by 1 base; junction bases not matched to a gene: 8. There are 15 residues in the CDR3. In germline, CDR1 is MDHEN, CDR2 SYDVKM.

The V and J genes are TRBV7-8 and TRBJ1-1; 9 bases line up with TRBD1. V lost 5 bases and J lost 4; bases outside the gene matches: 8. Per germline, CDR1 SGHVS and CDR2 FQNEAQ. This CDR3 is built from 15 residues. The CDR3 is CASSGRDREGTEAFF. The CDR3, as DNA: TGTGCCAGCAGCGGTCGGGACAGGGAGGGCACTGAAGCTTTCTTT.

V and J are TRBV10-3 and TRBJ2-6; D might be TRBD2 (5 bases). V dropped 0 bases and J dropped 2 bases, with 11 bases sitting between them. In germline, CDR1 is ENHRY, CDR2 SYGVKD. This CDR3 spans 17 amino acids. The CDR3 spells CAISESTAATGANVLTF. DNA for the CDR3: TGTGCCATCAGTGAGTCTACAGCGGCAACTGGGGCCAACGTCCTGACTTTC.

The chain employs TRBV19 and TRBJ1-3, with D possibly matching TRBD1 (5 bases). Deletions cut 3 bases from V and 0 bases from J, with 15 bases between. This CDR3 has 17 residues. The germline V gene has CDR1 LNHDA and CDR2 SQIVND (reference sequence). CDR3: CASSIRGSQDSGNTIYF. As DNA, the CDR3 is TGTGCCAGTAGTATCCGGGGCAGCCAAGACTCTGGAAACACCATATATTTT. The variable domain in full, completed from reference TRBV19 and TRBJ1-3, reads DGGITQSPKYLFRKEGQNVTLSCEQNLNHDAMYWYRQDPGQGLRLIYYSQIVNDFQKGDIAEGYSVSREKKESFPLTVTSAQKNPTAFYLCASSIRGSQDSGNTIYFGEGSWLTVV.

The genes are TRBV28 and TRBJ1-5; 8 bases map to TRBD1. This CDR3 has 16 residues. With V trimmed by 1 base and J by 6 bases, 8 bases remained unmatched. The germline CDR1 and CDR2 sequences are MDHEN and SYDVKM. CDR3 nucleotides: TGTGCCAGCAGTTTATCCCACAGGGGGGTCACTCAGCCCCAGCATTTT. It codes for CASSLSHRGVTQPQHF.

The chain combines TRBV6-6 with TRBJ1-5, with no clear D. The CDR3 spans 14 residues. Germline assignment: CDR1 MNHNY and CDR2 SVGAGI (reference sequence). Trimming shortened V by 0 bases and J by 6 bases, and 9 bases separated the two germline ends. The CDR3 here is CASSYSGKGQPQHF. CDR3 in DNA: TGTGCCAGCAGTTACTCGGGTAAAGGTCAGCCCCAGCATTTT.

The gene calls are TRBV6-5 and TRBJ1-1; 7 nucleotides line up with TRBD1. The CDR3 loop spans 14 amino acids. The V and J ends lost 5 bases and 4 bases, in that order; junction bases with no gene match: 7. CDR1 and CDR2 (germline): MNHEY, SVGAGI. CDR3: CASSPSTGSTEAFF. In DNA form, the CDR3 reads TGTGCCAGCAGTCCTTCGACAGGGAGCACTGAAGCTTTCTTT.

The V gene is TRBV7-3, the J gene TRBJ2-1; D might be TRBD2 (6 bases). This CDR3 is 15 amino acids long. The germline CDR1 and CDR2 sequences are SGHTA and FQGTGA. The V and J ends lost 3 bases and 0 bases respectively, with 9 bases between them. The CDR3 nucleotides read TGTGCCAGCAGCTTTACCGGGAGCTCCTACAATGAGCAGTTCTTC. Translated, it gives CASSFTGSSYNEQFF.

For the CDR3, the DNA is TGTGCCAGCAGCCGACAGGTCCTGGATGGCTACACCTTC. Translation gives CASSRQVLDGYTF. The genes are TRBV9 and TRBJ1-2; the D gene is possibly TRBD1 (6 bases). CDR3 size: 13 residues. Germline V gives CDR1 SGDLS, CDR2 YYNGEE. Trimming stripped 4 bases from V and 6 bases from J, with 13 bases between.